These 25 T cell receptor beta chains were sequenced from one sample in a study of T cells after yellow fever vaccination. From the 5' RACE reads, TCRdb called clonotypes with MiXCR, one entry per CDR3 protein. The repertoire holds 620,000 or so distinct CDR3 sequences, 17% seen once, with around 16% in the top ten. The specimen was PBMCs, collected around 5 days after the first yellow fever vaccination. The receptors shown here come from a man aged 18 to 29 who received the YFV17D yellow fever vaccine.

This chain joins TRBV4-2 and TRBJ1-6, with D hard to call. CDR1 is LGHNA and CDR2 is YNFKEQ in the germline V gene. CDR3 size: 14 residues. V dropped 1 base and J dropped 9 bases, with 10 bases sitting between them. The CDR3 is CASSQAQEGSPLHF. CDR3 in DNA: TGTGCCAGCAGCCAAGCGCAGGAGGGTTCACCCCTCCACTTT.

This clonotype was counted between two and nine times. V usage is TRBV6-5 and J usage is TRBJ1-1, with D unclear. CDR3 length: 14 residues. Germline V gene lookup returns CDR1 MNHEY and CDR2 SVGAGI. V was shortened by 0 bases and J by 1 base, with 6 bases between the two germline ends. The CDR3 protein is CASSYSRANTEAFF. In DNA form, the CDR3 reads TGTGCCAGCAGTTACTCCCGGGCGAACACTGAAGCTTTCTTT.

The chain links TRBV7-3 to TRBJ2-1, with D perhaps matching TRBD1 (6 bases). The germline gives CDR1 SGHTA, CDR2 FQGTGA. The V end lost 4 bases, the J end lost 15 bases, and 19 bases lay between the germline ends. The CDR3 spans 13 residues. This CDR3 reads CASSSTSTGLPFF. CDR3 bases: TGTGCCAGCAGCTCCACCTCGACAGGACTCCCGTTCTTC.

The CDR3: CASSLGGNRPYEQYV. The CDR3 DNA reads TGTGCCAGCAGTTTAGGGGGCAATCGGCCCTACGAGCAGTACGTC. The genes are TRBV28 and TRBJ2-7, with D possibly being TRBD1 (6 bases). Germline V gene lookup returns CDR1 MDHEN and CDR2 SYDVKM. The V gene lost 2 bases and the J gene lost 2 bases, with 13 bases spanning the gap. The CDR3 length is 15 residues.

A few counts support this clonotype. The gene calls are TRBV20-1 and TRBJ1-1; 8 bases are a match to TRBD1. Trimming cost V 6 bases and J 3 bases; bases outside gene matches: 21. The CDR3 length is 18 residues. Germline V lookup: CDR1 DFQATT, CDR2 SNEGSKA (reference sequence). The DNA of the CDR3 is TGCAGTGCAACTAGACAGGGGTTTTGGGGTTTAGTGGACACTGAAGCTTTCTTT. This codes for CSATRQGFWGLVDTEAFF.

This clonotype was detected only a few times. The rearrangement uses TRBV10-2 and TRBJ2-2; D might be TRBD1 (6 bases). The CDR3 loop spans 14 amino acids. The V gene's germline CDR1 is WSHSY and CDR2 SAAADI. V lost 7 bases and J 4 bases, leaving 13 bases between the germline ends. Here the CDR3 DNA reads TGCGCCAGCACATGGATAGGGGGCACCGGGGAGCTGTTTTTT. This sequence encodes CASTWIGGTGELFF.

The genes are TRBV7-8 and TRBJ2-5, with TRBD2 matching 11 bases. This CDR3 comprises 18 residues. Germline CDR1 and CDR2: SGHVS and FQNEAQ. The trim removed 1 base at V and 1 base at J, leaving 8 bases unmatched. The CDR3 protein is CASSLELLAGVSQETQYF. The CDR3 nucleotides read TGTGCCAGCAGCTTAGAGTTACTAGCGGGGGTATCCCAAGAGACCCAGTACTTC.

This sequence joins TRBV27 and TRBJ2-5, with TRBD1 identical over 7 bases. CDR3 length equals 13 residues. With V trimmed by 6 bases and J by 6 bases, 7 bases remained unmatched. Germline V gene lookup returns CDR1 MNHEY and CDR2 SMNVEV (reference sequence). CDR3 protein: CASRATGRQTQYF. CDR3 coding DNA: TGTGCCAGCAGAGCGACAGGGCGACAGACCCAGTACTTC.

This clonotype has only a few counts. J is TRBJ2-5 and V is TRBV7-2; D is unclear. From germline, CDR1 is SGHTA and CDR2 FQGNSA. The V end lost 8 bases, the J end lost 2 bases, and 9 bases lay between the germline ends. The CDR3 covers 12 residues. CDR3 amino acids: CASARPQETQYF. The CDR3 DNA reads as TGTGCCAGCGCTAGGCCACAAGAGACCCAGTACTTC.

In its sample, this clonotype was seen many times. The junction shows a germline mismatch at one end, possibly a read error. The rearrangement links TRBV5-1 to TRBJ1-6; TRBD1 matches at 8 bases. There are 14 residues in the CDR3. Looked up from germline, CDR1 is SGHRS and CDR2 is YFSETQ. In nucleotides, the CDR3 is TGTGCCAGCAGTACCGGACAGGGAAATTCACCCCTCCACTTT. Its protein is CASSTGQGNSPLHF.

V and J are TRBV20-1 and TRBJ2-1, with 10 bases lining up with TRBD1. The germline V gene encodes CDR1 DFQATT and CDR2 SNEGSKA (reference sequence). Trimming cost V 5 bases and J 4 bases; bases outside gene matches: 5. The CDR3 runs to 14 residues. The CDR3 here is CSAFRDRGYNEQFF. CDR3 coding DNA: TGCAGTGCTTTCCGGGACAGGGGTTACAATGAGCAGTTCTTC.

This clonotype was observed a few times. The CDR3 DNA follows: TGCAGTGTTCATCCAGATCGACAGCCCTATGCGGGCTACACCTTC. It codes for CSVHPDRQPYAGYTF. V is TRBV20-1 and J is TRBJ1-2, with D possibly matching TRBD1 (5 bases). The germline V and J ends were trimmed by 7 bases and 8 bases, with 26 bases remaining between them. Germline lookup yields CDR1 DFQATT and CDR2 SNEGSKA (reference sequence). The CDR3 is made up of 15 amino acids.

This clonotype was counted a few times. V usage is TRBV19 and J usage is TRBJ1-1, with a weak D call TRBD1 (6 bases). Germline V CDR1 and CDR2: LNHDA, SQIVND (reference sequence). V lost 6 bases and J lost 6, with 17 bases in between. The CDR3 runs 14 residues. CDR3 sequence reads: CASRLQGGGAEAFF. The CDR3 DNA reads as TGTGCCAGTAGATTACAGGGAGGGGGGGCTGAAGCTTTCTTT.

The V and J genes are TRBV6-2 or TRBV6-3 and TRBJ2-1; D perhaps matches TRBD2 (5 bases). The CDR3 runs to 11 residues. The V end was cut by 6 bases, the J end by 9 bases, with 9 bases between. Germline values: CDR1 MNHEY, CDR2 SVGEGT. The CDR3 nucleotides are TGTGCCAGCAGCGGCGGGCTTGAGCAGTTCTTC. Its translation: CASSGGLEQFF.

This clonotype occurred a few times. The chain is built from TRBV2 and TRBJ2-7, with 11 positions matching TRBD1. This CDR3 contains 14 residues. Germline trimming cut 6 bases from V and 4 bases from J; bases unmatched to any gene: 5. Germline V gene data show CDR1 as SNHLY and CDR2 as FYNNEI. The CDR3 nucleotides are TGTGCCAGCAGCGGACAGGGGGCAGGGTACGAGCAGTACTTC. Protein product: CASSGQGAGYEQYF.

This clonotype was seen a handful of times. The rearrangement joins TRBV4-1 to TRBJ1-2; TRBD1 matches at 7 bases. Germline assignment: CDR1 MGHRA and CDR2 YSYEKL. V lost 1 base and J lost 10; bases outside the gene matches: 9. The CDR3 has 14 residues. The CDR3 protein is CASSQVDRALFYTF. DNA of the CDR3: TGCGCCAGCAGCCAAGTCGACAGGGCCCTCTTCTACACCTTC.

This clonotype was seen more than once but under ten times. The chain carries TRBV28 and TRBJ2-4, with 7 bases aligning to TRBD1. The ends lost 5 bases at V and 1 base at J; junction bases unmatched: 5. The CDR3 totals 15 residues. Germline lookup yields CDR1 MDHEN and CDR2 SYDVKM. CDR3 nucleotides: TGTGCCAGCAGTCCAGGGGGACCGGCCAAAAACATTCAGTACTTC. Protein: CASSPGGPAKNIQYF.

V gene TRBV15 combines with J gene TRBJ2-5; 7 nucleotides line up with TRBD1. The germline V gene encodes CDR1 LNHNV and CDR2 YYDKDF (reference sequence). This CDR3 comprises 14 residues. With V trimmed by 1 base and J by 4 bases, 3 bases remained unmatched. The CDR3 reads CATSRGDRVETQYF. The CDR3 bases are TGTGCCACCAGCAGAGGAGACAGGGTAGAGACCCAGTACTTC. Full variable domain (remainder filled in from reference TRBV15 and TRBJ2-5): DAMVIQNPRYQVTQFGKPVTLSCSQTLNHNVMYWYQQKSSQAPKLLFHYYDKDFNNEADTPDNFQSRRPNTSFCFLDIRSPGLGDTAMYLCATSRGDRVETQYFGPGTRLLVL.

This clonotype was counted between two and nine times. CDR3 loop: CASSPRGDSTDTQYF. CDR3 sequence (DNA): TGTGCCAGCAGCCCCAGGGGGGACAGCACAGATACGCAGTATTTT. This rearrangement joins TRBV9 to TRBJ2-3; D possibly corresponds to TRBD1 (7 bases). Between the trimmed V and J ends, which lost 4 bases and 0 bases, there was a span of 12 bases. Germline V gene lookup returns CDR1 SGDLS and CDR2 YYNGEE. The CDR3 has 15 amino acids.

This clonotype was seen a few times. The chain carries TRBV28 and TRBJ1-1, with no clear D. With 7 bases removed from V and 3 bases from J, the gap between germline ends came to 12 bases. The length of the CDR3 is 13 residues. Germline V gene lookup returns CDR1 MDHEN and CDR2 SYDVKM. The CDR3, as DNA: TGTGCCAGCATCCCCGGGCAGTACACTGAAGCTTTCTTT. Translating gives CASIPGQYTEAFF.

There are a few counts of this clonotype. The chain combines TRBV9 with TRBJ2-5, with D perhaps being TRBD1 or TRBD2 (5 bases each). Germline loops: CDR1 SGDLS, CDR2 YYNGEE. The length of the CDR3 is 15 residues. Trimming took 4 bases from V and 2 from J, leaving 15 bases between them. CDR3 sequence reads: CASSNVGTPQETQYF. CDR3 DNA: TGTGCCAGCAGCAATGTCGGGACGCCACAAGAGACCCAGTACTTC.

This chain uses TRBV5-5 with TRBJ2-2, with 8 nucleotides matching TRBD1. The germline CDR1 and CDR2 sequences are SGHKS and YYEKEE (reference sequence). The CDR3 is 15 residues long. V gave up 2 bases and J gave up 6 bases; unmatched junction bases: 6. CDR3 bases: TGTGCCAGCAGCTTAATACCAGGGGGCCCCGGGGAGCTGTTTTTT. Residues: CASSLIPGGPGELFF.

This clonotype was observed a few times. This sequence joins TRBV7-6 and TRBJ1-5, with unresolved D. Germline loops: CDR1 SGHVS, CDR2 FNYEAQ. The CDR3 loop spans 15 amino acids. The V gene lost 1 base and the J gene lost 2 bases, with 9 bases spanning the gap. CDR3 protein: CASSLGRSRNQPQHF. In DNA form, the CDR3 reads TGTGCCAGCAGCTTAGGGCGGTCCCGCAATCAGCCCCAGCATTTT.

This clonotype was seen more than once but under ten times. This chain joins TRBV4-2 and TRBJ2-3, with 10 bases aligning to TRBD2. The CDR3 has 17 residues. The germline V gene has CDR1 LGHNA and CDR2 YNFKEQ. Unmatched junction bases numbered 8, after V lost 3 bases and J lost 2 bases. CDR3 sequence: CASSQATGTSVTDTQYF. The CDR3 coding sequence is TGTGCCAGCAGCCAGGCTACCGGGACTAGCGTCACAGATACGCAGTATTTT.

This clonotype was seen ten or more times. The chain couples TRBV13 to TRBJ2-3, with D maybe TRBD2 (5 bases). V shed 4 bases and J shed 1 base, with 9 bases lying between them. The CDR3 runs to 14 residues. The V gene's germline CDR1 is PRHDT and CDR2 FYEKMQ (reference sequence). The CDR3 DNA follows: TGTGCCAGCAGCTCCGGACTCGGCACAGATACGCAGTATTTT. Amino acid sequence: CASSSGLGTDTQYF.